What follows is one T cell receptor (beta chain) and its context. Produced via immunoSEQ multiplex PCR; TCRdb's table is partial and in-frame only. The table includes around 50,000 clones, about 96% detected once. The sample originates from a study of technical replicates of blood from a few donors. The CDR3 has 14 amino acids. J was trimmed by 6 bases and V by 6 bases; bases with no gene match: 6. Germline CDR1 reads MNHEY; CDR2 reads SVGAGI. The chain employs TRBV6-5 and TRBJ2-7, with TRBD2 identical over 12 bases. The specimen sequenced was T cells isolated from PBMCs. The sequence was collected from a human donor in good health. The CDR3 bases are TGTGCCAGCAGCTCGACTAGCGGGAGTACCGAGCAGTACTTC. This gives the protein CASSSTSGSTEQYF.